This T cell receptor (beta chain) comes out of a study of cytomegalovirus exposure and HLA in healthy donors. Germline assignment: CDR1 LNHDA and CDR2 SQIVND (reference sequence). The CDR3 covers 15 residues. V lost 1 base to trimming and J lost 4 bases; unmatched junction nucleotides: 4. On this clone itself: Its antigen remains unknown.

Points from the study as a whole: TCR beta V segments were, for the most part, productive about 87% or about 30% of the time in an earlier analysis. When a later analysis compared HLA-associated TCR beta chains with equally common others, the HLA-associated chains turned out to be more clonally expanded and to have lower generation probabilities.

A multiplex PCR was run with 60 Vbeta primers and 13 Jbeta primers. The method was immunoSEQ multiplex PCR; TCRdb's version includes in-frame clones alone and lacks a portion of them. This table has just under 150,000 clones, 65% to 90% appearing once. The chain has TRBV19 and TRBJ1-5; 7 bases fit TRBD1. The receptor was derived from a woman aged 25 to 39 in good health and CMV-seronegative. The sequenced sample was PBMCs. This chain's CDR3 is CASSIVGQRNQPQHF. CDR3 in DNA: TGTGCCAGTAGTATAGTGGGACAGAGAAATCAGCCCCAGCATTTT.